This entry lists 9 T cell receptor beta chains sequenced from one sample in a study of shared clonotypes between healthy human individuals. TCRdb's copy holds only in-frame clones and misses some; the assay was immunoSEQ multiplex PCR. The data show 98,000 or so clones, approximately 70% seen once. Sequenced sample: memory CD8+ T cells sorted from blood. Indicated subset: CD45RO+ cells pooled with CCR7-negative TemRA cells. These receptors were collected from a woman aged 25-40 years in good health.

This clone was seen ten or more times. This specimen includes other DNA sequences encoding the same CDR3. The V gene is TRBV19, the J gene TRBJ2-1; D remains unclear. The CDR3 totals 14 residues. The V end lost 5 bases, the J end lost 2 bases, and 10 bases lay between the germline ends. Germline CDR1 and CDR2: LNHDA and SQIVND (reference sequence). In nucleotides, the CDR3 is TGTGCCAGTAGTCCGTGGGCCGCCTACAATGAGCAGTTCTTC. This sequence encodes CASSPWAAYNEQFF.

This clone was seen a few times. This sample includes further DNA sequences coding for the same CDR3. The V call is TRBV5-1, the J call TRBJ2-7; TRBD1 aligns across 7 bases. With 2 bases clipped from V and 3 bases from J, the junction kept 2 bases outside the gene matches. The CDR3 covers 13 residues. Germline V gene data show CDR1 as SGHRS and CDR2 as YFSETQ. The CDR3 here is CASSLGQDYEQYF. CDR3 sequence (DNA): TGCGCCAGCAGCTTAGGACAGGACTACGAGCAGTACTTC.

The chain carries TRBV18 and TRBJ2-2; 10 bases map to TRBD2. CDR3 length: 15 amino acids. Germline CDR1 is KGHSH and CDR2 is LQKENI. The V segment lost 2 bases and the J segment 6 bases; nucleotides outside the gene matches: 3. The CDR3 DNA reads TGTGCCAGCTCACCAGACAGCGGGAGGGCCGGGGAGCTGTTTTTT. Its translation: CASSPDSGRAGELFF.

The chain recombines TRBV28 with TRBJ1-3, with unresolved D. The CDR3 is 14 residues long. Per germline, CDR1 MDHEN and CDR2 SYDVKM. Trimming took off 6 bases at V and 2 bases at J, with 11 bases between the two ends. The CDR3 region is CASSLERAGNTIYF. The CDR3 DNA reads as TGTGCCAGCAGCCTAGAAAGGGCTGGAAACACCATATATTTT.

V and J are TRBV2 and TRBJ2-2, with a tentative D call TRBD2 (5 bases). The CDR3 is made up of 16 amino acids. Germline assignment: CDR1 SNHLY and CDR2 FYNNEI. V was cut by 4 bases and J by 1 base, with 13 bases left in between. Here the CDR3 DNA reads TGTGCCAGCAGTGGCGGGCAGAACCTGAACACCGGGGAGCTGTTTTTT. Amino acid sequence: CASSGGQNLNTGELFF.

The chain joins TRBV20-1 to TRBJ2-7; 7 nucleotides agree with TRBD1. This CDR3 comprises 11 residues. The V gene's germline CDR1 is DFQATT and CDR2 SNEGSKA (reference sequence). CDR3 loop: CSRGQVGEQYF. CDR3 nucleotides: TGCAGCCGCGGACAGGTGGGGGAGCAGTACTTC.

The chain combines TRBV7-9 with TRBJ1-2; 10 bases are a match to TRBD1. The V segment lost 6 bases and the J segment 7 bases; nucleotides outside the gene matches: 8. Germline V lookup: CDR1 SEHNR, CDR2 FQNEAQ (reference sequence). The CDR3 runs 14 residues. The CDR3 DNA follows: TGTGCCAGCAGGACACTCCGGGACAGGGGTGGCTACACCTTC. Its translation: CASRTLRDRGGYTF.

This clone was seen once. The chain combines TRBV6-6 with TRBJ2-5; either TRBD1 or TRBD2 may fit D (5 bases each). Gene TRBJ2-7 matches the end of the DNA better, so the J call may be wrong. Germline-derived CDR1 and CDR2 are MNHNY and SVGAGI (reference sequence). The CDR3 covers 13 residues. This chain's CDR3 is CASSRDGTYEQYF. CDR3 bases: TGTGCCAGCAGCCGGGACGGGACCTACGAGCAGTACTTC.

This clone occurred once. The chain uses TRBV5-1 and TRBJ2-5; 8 bases align to TRBD1. The CDR3 extends over 15 amino acids. Germline V lookup: CDR1 SGHRS, CDR2 YFSETQ. Losses at the gene ends were 2 bases for V and 3 bases for J; bases not matched to a gene: 6. CDR3 in amino acids: CASSFVRGQEETQYF. The DNA of the CDR3 is TGCGCCAGCAGCTTTGTCAGGGGGCAAGAAGAGACCCAGTACTTC.